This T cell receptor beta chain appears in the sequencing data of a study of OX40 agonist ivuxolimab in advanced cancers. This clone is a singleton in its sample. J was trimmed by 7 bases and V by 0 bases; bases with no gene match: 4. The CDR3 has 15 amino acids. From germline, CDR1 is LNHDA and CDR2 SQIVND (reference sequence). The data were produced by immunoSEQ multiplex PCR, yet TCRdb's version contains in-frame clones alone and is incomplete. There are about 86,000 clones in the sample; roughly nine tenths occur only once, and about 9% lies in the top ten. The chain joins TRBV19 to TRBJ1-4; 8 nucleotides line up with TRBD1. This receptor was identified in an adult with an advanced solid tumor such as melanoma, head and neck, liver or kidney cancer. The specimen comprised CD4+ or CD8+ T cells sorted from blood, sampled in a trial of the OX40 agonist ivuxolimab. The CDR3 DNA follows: TGTGCCAGTAGTATAGAGCAGGGGGCGGCTGAAAAACTGTTTTTT. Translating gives CASSIEQGAAEKLFF. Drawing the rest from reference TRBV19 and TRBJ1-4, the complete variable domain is DGGITQSPKYLFRKEGQNVTLSCEQNLNHDAMYWYRQDPGQGLRLIYYSQIVNDFQKGDIAEGYSVSREKKESFPLTVTSAQKNPTAFYLCASSIEQGAAEKLFFGSGTQLSVL.